Listed below are T cell receptor beta chains from one sample, sequenced in a study of CD8+ T cells in alopecia areata. Using immunoSEQ multiplex PCR, the repertoire was profiled, and TCRdb retains in-frame clones only, with some absent. This table has approximately 280,000 clones, roughly 50% appearing once. Sequenced material: CD4+ T cells sorted from blood, taken at week 24, from a patient treated with tofacitinib. Receptor source: a human donor with alopecia areata. Both conserved end residues are part of each CDR3. A D gene is named only where the DNA matches it firmly. Not all rows give a size; the values are once, few, many and, for expanded clones, a class.

j_call | d_call | v_call | clone_size | cdr3_nt | cdr3_aa
TRBJ1-2 | TRBD1 | TRBV4-1 | - | TGCGCCAGCAGCCAAGGGGGGACAGATAACTATGGCTACACCTTC | CASSQGGTDNYGYTF
TRBJ2-7 | TRBD2 | TRBV7-8 | - | TGTGCCAGCAGTCCGTGGCTAGCGGGGGGCCGAACCCAATACGAGCTGTACTTC | CASSPWLAGGRTQYELYF
TRBJ1-1 | - | TRBV27 | many | TGTGCCAGCAGTGCACCAGGTGAAGCTTTCTTT | CASSAPGEAFF
TRBJ1-6 | TRBD1 | TRBV30 | - | TGTGCCTGGAAGGTCTCAGGACAGGGGAATTCACCCCTCCACTTT | CAWKVSGQGNSPLHF
TRBJ1-1 | TRBD1 | TRBV7-9 | - | TGTGCCAGCAGCGCACTTCGCTTGTTCGGGACAGGTCCGAACACTGAAGCTTTCTTT | CASSALRLFGTGPNTEAFF
TRBJ2-1 | - | TRBV2 | - | TGTGCCAGCAGTACTGTGGCAGGGTCAGGTGAGCAGTTCTTC | CASSTVAGSGEQFF
TRBJ2-7 | - | TRBV23-1 | - | TGCGCCAGCAGTCCCTCCTACGAGCAGTACTTC | CASSPSYEQYF
TRBJ2-2 | - | TRBV19 | - | TGTGCCAGTAGCATTAACCTGGCGGGGACCGGGGAGCTGTTTTTT | CASSINLAGTGELFF
TRBJ1-2 | - | TRBV15 | - | TGTGCCACCAGCAGAGATGGAAGCTACACCTTC | CATSRDGSYTF
TRBJ2-3 | TRBD1 | TRBV5-1 | - | TGCGCCAGCAGCTTACGGACAGGGACAGATACGCAGTATTTT | CASSLRTGTDTQYF
TRBJ2-3 | - | TRBV9 | - | TGTGCCAGCAGCGTACCGGGCTCAGATACGCAGTATTTT | CASSVPGSDTQYF
TRBJ2-7 | - | TRBV29-1 | - | TGCAGCGTTGCTAGGGGTTACGAGCAGTACTTC | CSVARGYEQYF
TRBJ2-3 | - | TRBV29-1 | - | TGCAGCGTCACCGAGTATATCGGCACAGATACGCAGTATTTT | CSVTEYIGTDTQYF
TRBJ2-5 | TRBD2 | TRBV2 | - | TGTGCCAGCAGTGGGACTAGCGGTTTCCAAGAGACCCAGTACTTC | CASSGTSGFQETQYF
TRBJ2-5 | TRBD2 | TRBV4-2 | - | TGTGCCAGCAGCCAAGTTTCCACTAGCGGGGGGCAGGAGACCCAGTACTTC | CASSQVSTSGGQETQYF
TRBJ1-1 | - | TRBV2 | many | TGTGCCAGCAGTGAAAACAAGAACACTGAAGCTTTCTTT | CASSENKNTEAFF
TRBJ2-1 | - | TRBV18 | - | TGTGCCAGCTCAAGGTCTAGGGGCGATGAGCAGTTCTTC | CASSRSRGDEQFF